This record concerns one T cell receptor (beta chain) sequence. Its specific antigen is unknown. There are no base qualities to consult, and no much larger clone falls within one base. The sample originates from a study of T cell responses to AZD1222 COVID-19 vaccine (dated by TCRdb to the early 2020s). Broadly, across the study: AZD1222 recipients whose second dose came at about 4 weeks and those whose second dose came at about 12 weeks were combined into one group, since spike-specific TCR depth and breadth did not differ between the two schedules. TCR sequencing covered about 230 trial participants: about 210 given two doses of AZD1222 and around 25 given two doses of MenACWY control vaccine. Enrollment into the trials was organized by age into subgroups of 18-55, 56-69 and 70-plus years, and those subgroups contained approximately 160, 26 and 62 TCR-sequenced participants, respectively. Results the study describes overall, beyond this receptor: Conclusions about previously exposed vaccinees are limited, since just five or six AZD1222 recipients were seropositive for SARS-CoV-2 at baseline. Participants were mostly white British and included more females than males, and it was suggested by the authors that clonal diversity may have been underestimated. Reportedly, almost half of the unique spike-specific TCRs recognized epitopes lying outside the regions that are mutated in the B.1.351 and B.1.1.7 variants. A significant rise in spike-specific TCR breadth and depth was observed after two AZD1222 doses relative to day 0 and relative to MenACWY recipients. The whole spike protein was spanned by vaccine-associated CD4 TCRs, and dominant responses were seen in regions 160-218 and 743-854. Because no samples from the day 14 peak response were available, repertoires could be characterized only after the peak T cell response. The 56-69-year group was small, and its depth increase did not reach significance, likely because of low power.

Trimming at the junction amounts to 7 bases on V and 5 bases on J, and the germline ends lie 8 bases apart. The CDR3 runs 11 residues from the cysteine to the phenylalanine. The entry retains the CDR3 DNA only, 33 bases that are in frame from base 1. The germline V gene (reference sequence) supplies CDR1 LNHDA and CDR2 SQIVND. The CDR3 regions of human TCRbeta chains were subjected to immunosequencing. As for how the authors treated the data: TCRs in the repertoires were compared against a reference library of SARS-CoV-2-specific TCRs that had been generated with the MIRA antigen-specificity platform. Breadth was defined as the fraction of unique TCRs that were SARS-CoV-2-associated. Depth was defined as the fraction of total T cells that were SARS-CoV-2-associated. Using the MIRA data, each spike-specific TCR was mapped to the spike region that the TCR reacts to and placed in a CD4 or CD8 class. Log10-transformed breadth and depth values were compared by one-way ANOVA with Sidak's multiple comparisons tests. TCRdb took this table from immuneACCESS and kept in-frame rearrangements with V and J called. Such tables lack part of the clones; where checked against another copy, unresolved V genes explain under half of the gap, and the rest is unexplained. V, J and clone size were drawn from that table, and D and trimming were deduced from the DNA. The sample data list 90,000 to 130,000 clones, and about 88% of these were observed just once. The ten biggest clones cover about 1.6% of the sample.

Interpreted using the paper, the time point label stands for: baseline before first vaccination. The vaccinee samples were drawn from two UK trials, COV001 and COV002, one of which was a single-blind randomized controlled phase 2/3 trial testing AZD1222 (ChAdOx1 nCoV-19) in healthy adults. For TCRbeta chain sequencing, PBMC samples from trial participants were taken at day 0 and at day 28 after the second dose. This clonotype was obtained from an adult in good health. The starting material was peripheral blood, obtained on day 0 of AZD1222 vaccination. The V and J segments used are TRBV19 and TRBJ2-5, with TRBD1 as a weak D call on 5 bases. In nucleotides, the sequence is TGTGCCAGTAACGCAGGGGAGACCCAGTACTTC. Its translation is CASNAGETQYF.